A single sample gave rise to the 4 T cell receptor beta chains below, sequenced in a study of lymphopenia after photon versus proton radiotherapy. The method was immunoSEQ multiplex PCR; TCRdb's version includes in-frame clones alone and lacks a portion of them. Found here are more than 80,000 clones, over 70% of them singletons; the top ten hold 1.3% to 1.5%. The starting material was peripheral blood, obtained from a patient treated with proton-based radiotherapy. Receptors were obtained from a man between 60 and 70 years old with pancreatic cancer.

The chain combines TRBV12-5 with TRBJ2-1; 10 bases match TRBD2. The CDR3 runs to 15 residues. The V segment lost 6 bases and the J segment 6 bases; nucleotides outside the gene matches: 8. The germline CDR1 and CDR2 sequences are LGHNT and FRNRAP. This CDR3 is CASGPGTSDLNEQFF. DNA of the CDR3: TGTGCTAGTGGCCCTGGGACTAGCGACCTCAATGAGCAGTTCTTC.

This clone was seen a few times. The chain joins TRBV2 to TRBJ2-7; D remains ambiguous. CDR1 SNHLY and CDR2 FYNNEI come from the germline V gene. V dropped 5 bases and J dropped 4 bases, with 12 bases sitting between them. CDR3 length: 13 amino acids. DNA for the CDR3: TGTGCCAGCAGTTCAACAAACTCTTACGAGCAGTACTTC. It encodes CASSSTNSYEQYF.

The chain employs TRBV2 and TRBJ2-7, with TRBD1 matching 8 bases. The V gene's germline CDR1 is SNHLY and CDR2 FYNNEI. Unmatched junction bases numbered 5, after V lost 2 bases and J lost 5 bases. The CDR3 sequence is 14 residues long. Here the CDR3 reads CASSERTGRNEQYF. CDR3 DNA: TGTGCCAGCAGTGAAAGGACAGGGAGGAACGAGCAGTACTTC.

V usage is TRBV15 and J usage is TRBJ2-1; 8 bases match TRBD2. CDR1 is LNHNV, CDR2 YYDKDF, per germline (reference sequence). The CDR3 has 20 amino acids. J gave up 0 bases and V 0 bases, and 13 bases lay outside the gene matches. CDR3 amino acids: CATSRDSRGRLRSSYNEQFF. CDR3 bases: TGTGCCACCAGCAGAGATTCGCGCGGGAGGTTACGGAGCTCCTACAATGAGCAGTTCTTC.